This record looks at one TCR beta chain sequence and its context. The data were obtained in a study of blood T cell repertoires in COVID-19. Study background: Sample material is recorded as cDNA or gDNA derived from T cells, B-cell-depleted T cells, or PBMCs.

Authors' analysis steps: Reference gene primers were amplified, and this amplification served to estimate nucleated cell counts. Profiled with immunoSEQ multiplex PCR; TCRdb holds only in-frame clones, not every one. V and J calls plus clone size are reproduced from that table; the DNA served to infer D and trimming. The sample yields about 66,000 clones, around 93% seen once. Sequencing was carried out using peripheral blood. This TCR was sampled from a human donor in a cohort sampled during active COVID-19.

The CDR3 reads CASTDYGTSISNYGYTF. CDR3 sequence (DNA): TGTGCCAGTACCGACTACGGCACCTCGATTTCTAACTATGGCTACACCTTC. This chain links TRBV19 with TRBJ1-2; D unclear. This CDR3 has 17 residues. CDR1 and CDR2 from the germline V gene are LNHDA and SQIVND (reference sequence). Trimming removed 7 bases at V and 0 bases at J, with 21 bases between.